Reported below is one TCR beta chain. In germline, CDR1 is MDHEN, CDR2 SYDVKM. With V trimmed by 5 bases and J by 3 bases, 11 bases remained unmatched. This CDR3 is 16 amino acids long. This specimen belongs to a study of control samples from healthy donors and cancer patients. Some clones are missing from TCRdb's copy, which holds only in-frame ones; the method was immunoSEQ multiplex PCR. The data contain around 100,000 clones, approximately 92% of them singletons. Sequenced sample: blood. The receptor comes from a human donor in good health. The donor label of this sample is uncertain. The chain combines TRBV28 with TRBJ1-2, with TRBD1 identical over 8 bases. The CDR3 reads CASSQSDRVGDYGYTF. In nucleotides, the CDR3 is TGTGCCAGCAGTCAGTCGGACAGGGTGGGCGACTATGGCTACACCTTC.